This section outlines one TCR beta chain sequence together with its context. Its antigen is still unknown. The sample belongs to a study of T cell responses to AZD1222 COVID-19 vaccine. Findings of the study overall: Spike-wide vaccine-associated CD4 TCRs dominated at 160-218 and 743-854.

Some second doses came at about 4 weeks and others at about 12 weeks; these were pooled. The CDR3 loop spans 12 amino acids. The V and J ends lost 5 bases and 7 bases respectively, with 12 bases between them. Germline V lookup: CDR1 SGHNT, CDR2 YENEEA. Assay: immunoSEQ multiplex PCR; the TCRdb copy retains only in-frame clones and omits some. The sample lists about 150,000 clones, roughly nine tenths seen once, with roughly 3.8% in the top ten. The source is an adult who received the AZD1222 COVID-19 vaccine. The V gene is TRBV11-3, the J gene TRBJ2-7; no clear D. Sample: peripheral blood, taken 28 days after the second AZD1222 dose. For the CDR3, the DNA is TGTGCCAGCAGCGCCCTAGTCGGAGAGCAGTACTTC. Translating it yields CASSALVGEQYF.